This record covers a single T cell receptor (beta chain). Its recognized antigen is unknown. Base qualities are missing; no much larger clone stands one base away. TCRbeta CDR3 regions were amplified from genomic DNA using the immunoSEQ Assay, a bias-controlled multiplex PCR. The paper's processing steps were these. The number of nucleated cells in each sample was estimated from the amplification of reference gene primers within the assay. To quantify the absolute abundance of each unique TCRbeta CDR3 rearrangement, sequence reads were collapsed and filtered. For each sample, productive Simpson clonality was calculated as the square root of Simpson's diversity index across productive rearrangements. The table comes from immuneACCESS by way of TCRdb, which keeps in-frame sequences with V and J called. Part of the clones is missing from these tables; in studies checked, under half for an unresolved V gene and the rest for unknown reasons. V, J and clone size are those of that table, while D and trimming were read from the DNA. Recorded for this sample are hundreds of thousands of clones; approximately 82% of them occurred a single time. The top ten clones comprise 4.5% to 6% of the sample.

The data were obtained in a study of blood T cell repertoires in COVID-19 (dated by TCRdb to 2018 to 2020). In the study overall: Samples covering the acute and convalescent phases of COVID-19 were provided by collaborators in the United States, Italy and Spain. The material from the prospective study consisted of cDNA or gDNA derived from T cells, B-cell-depleted T cells, or PBMCs. Deeply sampled blood TCRbeta repertoires from subjects exposed to, actively infected with, or recovered from COVID-19 were included in the dataset. The repertoires were released in a freely available public database meant as a resource for research on the immune response to SARS-CoV-2. Samples were obtained from the ongoing ImmuneRACE study (first 160 participants) and from about 1,300 subjects provided by 6 global collaborators. Where available, HLA class I and class II types were obtained from metadata supplied by the sample provider rather than from assay-based typing. Sample metadata almost always included a de-identified subject ID, COVID-19 status, age in years and sex.

Whole blood was collected in K2EDTA tubes by collaborating institutions according to the institutions' own protocols. For TCRbeta analysis, collaborators shipped samples in one of three forms: frozen whole blood, isolated PBMCs, or DNA extracted from either of those sample types. General findings and caveats noted by the study authors: The amount of clinical and demographic metadata varied by source and participant and was provided uncurated.

Specimen: peripheral blood. The origin of this receptor is a woman aged 80 or over with active or convalescent COVID-19.

CDR3 region: CASSPGGAYNEQFF. DNA sequence: TGCGCCAGCAGCCCCGGGGGGGCGTACAATGAGCAGTTCTTC. This chain is built from TRBV5-1 and TRBJ2-1, with TRBD2 matching 8 junction bases. The germline V end is reduced by 4 bases and the J end by 4 bases; junction bases left unmatched: 4. Taken from cysteine to phenylalanine, the CDR3 has 14 residues. Only the CDR3 part of the read is kept: 42 bases, read in frame from the first base. CDR1 is given as SGHRS and CDR2 as YFSETQ, both from the germline V gene.